The T cell receptor (beta chain) under discussion was sequenced for a study of metastatic and nonmetastatic thyroid tumors. The overall study: Repertoire comparison spanned blood and tumor or nodule tissue of malignant and benign thyroid patients.

TCRdb re-clonotyped the PCR reads via MiXCR. This table has some 33,000 clones, 11% appearing once. The germline V gene encodes CDR1 PRHDT and CDR2 FYEKMQ (reference sequence). Unmatched junction bases numbered 20, after V lost 5 bases and J lost 6 bases. This CDR3 is built from 19 residues. All patients were treatment-naive before thyroid surgery. Specimen: blood. V is TRBV13 and J is TRBJ2-1, with 9 bases identical to TRBD1. The TCR was taken from a female donor with papillary thyroid cancer or a benign thyroid nodule (not recorded which). Some clones in this sample may be carry-over from other donors' samples. The CDR3 sequence is CASSPTLYPGTGISNEQFF. CDR3 DNA sequence: TGTGCCAGCAGCCCTACACTTTATCCCGGGACAGGGATTTCCAATGAGCAGTTCTTC.